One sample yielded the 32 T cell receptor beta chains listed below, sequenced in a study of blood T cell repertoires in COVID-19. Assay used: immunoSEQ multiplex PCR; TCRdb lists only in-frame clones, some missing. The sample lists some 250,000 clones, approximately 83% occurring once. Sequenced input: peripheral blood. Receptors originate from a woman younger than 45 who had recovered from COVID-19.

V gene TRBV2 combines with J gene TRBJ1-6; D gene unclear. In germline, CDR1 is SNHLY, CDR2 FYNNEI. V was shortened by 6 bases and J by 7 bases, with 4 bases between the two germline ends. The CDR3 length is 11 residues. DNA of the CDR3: TGTGCCAGCAGGGGCAATTCACCCCTCCACTTT. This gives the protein CASRGNSPLHF. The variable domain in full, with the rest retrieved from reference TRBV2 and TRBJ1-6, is EPEVTQTPSHQVTQMGQEVILRCVPISNHLYFYWYRQILGQKVEFLVSFYNNEISEKSEIFDDQFSVERPDGSNFTLKIRSTKLEDSAMYFCASRGNSPLHFGNGTRLTVT.

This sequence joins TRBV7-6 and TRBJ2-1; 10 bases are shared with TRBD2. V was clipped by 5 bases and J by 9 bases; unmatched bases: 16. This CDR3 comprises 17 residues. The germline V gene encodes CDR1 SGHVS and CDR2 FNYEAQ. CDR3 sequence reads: CASSQGVSLAGDGEQFF. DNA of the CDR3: TGTGCCAGCAGCCAGGGGGTATCGCTAGCGGGGGACGGTGAGCAGTTCTTC.

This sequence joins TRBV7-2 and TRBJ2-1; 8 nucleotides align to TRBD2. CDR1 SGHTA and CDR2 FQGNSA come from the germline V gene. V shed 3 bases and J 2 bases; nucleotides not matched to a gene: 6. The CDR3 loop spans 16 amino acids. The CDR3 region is CASSFEGAGAYNEQFF. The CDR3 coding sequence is TGTGCCAGCAGCTTCGAGGGAGCGGGGGCCTACAATGAGCAGTTCTTC.

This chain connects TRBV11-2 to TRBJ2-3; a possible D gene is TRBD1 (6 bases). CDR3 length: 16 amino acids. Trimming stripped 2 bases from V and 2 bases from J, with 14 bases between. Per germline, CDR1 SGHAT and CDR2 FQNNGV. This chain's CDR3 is CASSLRRTGYTDTQYF. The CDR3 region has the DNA TGTGCCAGCAGCTTACGCCGAACAGGGTACACAGATACGCAGTATTTT.

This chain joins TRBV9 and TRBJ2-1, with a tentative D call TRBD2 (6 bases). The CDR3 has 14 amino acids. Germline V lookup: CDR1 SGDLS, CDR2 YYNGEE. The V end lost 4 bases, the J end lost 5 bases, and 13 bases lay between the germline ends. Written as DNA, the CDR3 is TGTGCCAGCAGCACAACCGGGACTCACAATGAGCAGTTCTTC. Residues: CASSTTGTHNEQFF.

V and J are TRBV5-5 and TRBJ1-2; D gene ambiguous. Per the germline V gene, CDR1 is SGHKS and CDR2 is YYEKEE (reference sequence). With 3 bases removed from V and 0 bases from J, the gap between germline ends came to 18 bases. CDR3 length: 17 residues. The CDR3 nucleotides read TGTGCCAGCAGCTCGCAGTCGGGGTACTCCACTAACTATGGCTACACCTTC. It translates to CASSSQSGYSTNYGYTF.

CDR3 bases: TGTGCCAGCAGAAATAGCGAGACCCAGTACTTC. Translation gives CASRNSETQYF. J is TRBJ2-5 and V is TRBV7-8; no clear D. The germline CDR1 and CDR2 sequences are SGHVS and FQNEAQ. V was trimmed by 6 bases and J by 5 bases, leaving 7 bases between them. The CDR3 loop spans 11 amino acids.

DNA for the CDR3: TGTGCCAGCAGTGACTTAGGACTAGCGACAGATACGCAGTATTTT. Its protein is CASSDLGLATDTQYF. The chain is built from TRBV6-4 and TRBJ2-3, with 9 bases matching TRBD2. Germline V lookup: CDR1 MRHNA, CDR2 SNTAGT. The CDR3 consists of 15 residues. V shed 1 base, J shed 3 bases, and the junction held 2 bases outside the gene matches.

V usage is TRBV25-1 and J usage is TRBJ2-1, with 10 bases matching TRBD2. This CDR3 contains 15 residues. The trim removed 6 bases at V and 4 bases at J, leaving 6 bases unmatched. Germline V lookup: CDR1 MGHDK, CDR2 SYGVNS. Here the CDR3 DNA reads TGTGCCAGCAGCCAAGCGGGGGGGCCTTACAATGAGCAGTTCTTC. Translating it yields CASSQAGGPYNEQFF.

The CDR3 region has the DNA TGTGCCAGCAGCTTAATCGGAAGCGCCGATGATGGCTACACCTTC. The encoded protein is CASSLIGSADDGYTF. The V call is TRBV5-6, the J call TRBJ1-2; D gene unclear. Germline V gives CDR1 SGHDT, CDR2 YYEEEE. The CDR3 length is 15 residues. V lost 2 bases and J 6 bases, leaving 17 bases between the germline ends.

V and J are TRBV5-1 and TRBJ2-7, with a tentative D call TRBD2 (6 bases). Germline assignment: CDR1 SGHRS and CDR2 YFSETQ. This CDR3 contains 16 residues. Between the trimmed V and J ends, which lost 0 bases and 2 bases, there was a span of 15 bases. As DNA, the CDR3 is TGCGCCAGCAGCTTGGATGGACCTAGCGTCGCCTACGAGCAGTACTTC. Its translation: CASSLDGPSVAYEQYF.

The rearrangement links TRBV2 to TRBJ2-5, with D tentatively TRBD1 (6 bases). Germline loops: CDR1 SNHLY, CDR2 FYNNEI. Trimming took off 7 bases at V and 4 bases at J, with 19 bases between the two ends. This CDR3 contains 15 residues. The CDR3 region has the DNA TGTGCCAGCACCTATGACAGAGTAGGGGGAGAGACCCAGTACTTC. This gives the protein CASTYDRVGGETQYF.

The CDR3 loop reads CASSPAGELANEQFF. In nucleotides, the CDR3 is TGTGCCAGCAGCCCAGCAGGGGAATTGGCGAATGAGCAGTTCTTC. This chain uses TRBV11-2 with TRBJ2-1; possibly TRBD1 for D (6 bases). The germline gives CDR1 SGHAT, CDR2 FQNNGV. This CDR3 contains 15 residues. Trimming took off 5 bases at V and 7 bases at J, with 18 bases between the two ends.

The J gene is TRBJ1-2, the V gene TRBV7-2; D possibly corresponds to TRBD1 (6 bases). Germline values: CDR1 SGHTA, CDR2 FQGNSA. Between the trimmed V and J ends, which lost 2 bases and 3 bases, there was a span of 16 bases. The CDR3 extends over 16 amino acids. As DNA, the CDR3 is TGTGCCAGCAGCTTATATCGGGGGGCCTTTGACTATGGCTACACCTTC. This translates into CASSLYRGAFDYGYTF.

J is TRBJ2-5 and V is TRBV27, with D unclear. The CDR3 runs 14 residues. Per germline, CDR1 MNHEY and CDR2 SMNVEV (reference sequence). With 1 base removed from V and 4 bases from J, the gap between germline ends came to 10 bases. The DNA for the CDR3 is TGTGCCAGCAGTTTATTCCGCGGCGGAGAGACCCAGTACTTC. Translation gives CASSLFRGGETQYF.

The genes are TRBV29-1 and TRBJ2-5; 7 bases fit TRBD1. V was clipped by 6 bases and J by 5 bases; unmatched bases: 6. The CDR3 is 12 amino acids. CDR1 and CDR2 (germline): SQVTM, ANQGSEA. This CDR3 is CSVGTVGETQYF. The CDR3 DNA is TGCAGCGTGGGGACAGTAGGTGAGACCCAGTACTTC.

CDR3 in DNA: TGTGCCACCAGCAGAGGTCAGGGTGCCTATGGCTACACCTTC. Its translation is CATSRGQGAYGYTF. The chain is built from TRBV15 and TRBJ1-2; a possible D gene is TRBD1 (5 bases). The V and J ends lost 1 base and 4 bases respectively, with 10 bases between them. The length of the CDR3 is 14 residues. CDR1 is LNHNV, CDR2 YYDKDF, per germline (reference sequence).

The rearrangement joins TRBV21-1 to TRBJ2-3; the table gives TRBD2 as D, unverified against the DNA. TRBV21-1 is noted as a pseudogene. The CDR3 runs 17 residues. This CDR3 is CATPGWAGGQGGDTQYF. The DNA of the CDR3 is TGTGCCACCCCTGGTTGGGCGGGGGGGCAGGGTGGAGATACGCAGTATTTT.

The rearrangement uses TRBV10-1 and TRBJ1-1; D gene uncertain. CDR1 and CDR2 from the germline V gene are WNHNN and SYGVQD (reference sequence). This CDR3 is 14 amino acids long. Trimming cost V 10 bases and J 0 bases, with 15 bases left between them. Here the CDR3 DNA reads TGCGCCACTAATGGACTGATTTTGAACACTGAAGCTTTCTTT. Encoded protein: CATNGLILNTEAFF.

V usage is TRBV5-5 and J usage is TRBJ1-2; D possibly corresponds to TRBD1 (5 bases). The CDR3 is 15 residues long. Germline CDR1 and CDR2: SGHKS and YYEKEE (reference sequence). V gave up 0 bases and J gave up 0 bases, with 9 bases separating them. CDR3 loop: CASSLEGIANYGYTF. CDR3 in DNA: TGTGCCAGCAGCTTGGAGGGGATAGCTAACTATGGCTACACCTTC.

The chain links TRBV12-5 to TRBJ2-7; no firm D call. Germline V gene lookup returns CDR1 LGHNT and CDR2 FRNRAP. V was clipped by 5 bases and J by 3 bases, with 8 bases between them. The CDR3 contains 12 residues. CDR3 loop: CASGPSFYEQYF. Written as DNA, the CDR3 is TGTGCTAGTGGTCCCTCCTTCTACGAGCAGTACTTC.

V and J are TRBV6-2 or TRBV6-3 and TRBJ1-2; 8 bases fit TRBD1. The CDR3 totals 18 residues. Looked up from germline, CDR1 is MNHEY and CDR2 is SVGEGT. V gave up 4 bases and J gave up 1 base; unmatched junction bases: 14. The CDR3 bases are TGTGCCAGCAGTTCTAGGGGAGGACAGGGAGAGTTTAACTATGGCTACACCTTC. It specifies CASSSRGGQGEFNYGYTF.

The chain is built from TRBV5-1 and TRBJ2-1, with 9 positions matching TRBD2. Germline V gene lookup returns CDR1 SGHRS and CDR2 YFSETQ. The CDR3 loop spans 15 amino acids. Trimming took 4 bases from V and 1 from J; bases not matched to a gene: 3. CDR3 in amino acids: CASSERGASYNEQFF. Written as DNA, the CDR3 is TGCGCCAGCAGCGAGCGGGGGGCATCCTACAATGAGCAGTTCTTC.

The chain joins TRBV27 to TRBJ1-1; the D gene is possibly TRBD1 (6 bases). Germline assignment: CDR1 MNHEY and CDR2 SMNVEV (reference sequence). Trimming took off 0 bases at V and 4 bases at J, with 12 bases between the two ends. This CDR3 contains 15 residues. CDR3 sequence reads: CASSLSWGLGTEAFF. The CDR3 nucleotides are TGTGCCAGCAGTTTATCGTGGGGGCTTGGCACTGAAGCTTTCTTT.

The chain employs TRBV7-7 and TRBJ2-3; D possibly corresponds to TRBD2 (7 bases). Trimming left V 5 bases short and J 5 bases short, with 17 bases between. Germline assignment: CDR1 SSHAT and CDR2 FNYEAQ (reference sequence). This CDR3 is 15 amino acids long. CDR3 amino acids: CASSRGGGRKDTQYF. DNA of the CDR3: TGTGCCAGCAGCCGAGGGGGGGGGCGGAAAGATACGCAGTATTTT.

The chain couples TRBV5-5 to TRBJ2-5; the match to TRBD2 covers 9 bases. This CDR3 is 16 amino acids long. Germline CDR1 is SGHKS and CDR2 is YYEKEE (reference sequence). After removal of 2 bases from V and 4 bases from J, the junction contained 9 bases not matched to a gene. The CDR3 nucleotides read TGTGCCAGCAGCTTTTCGGTTAGCGGGGGCCTAGAGACCCAGTACTTC. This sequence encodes CASSFSVSGGLETQYF.

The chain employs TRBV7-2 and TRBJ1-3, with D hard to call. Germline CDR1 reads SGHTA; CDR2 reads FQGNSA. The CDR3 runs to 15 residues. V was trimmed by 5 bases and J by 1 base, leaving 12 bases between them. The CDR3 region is CASSQDNISGNTIYF. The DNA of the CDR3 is TGTGCCAGCAGCCAAGATAACATATCTGGAAACACCATATATTTT.

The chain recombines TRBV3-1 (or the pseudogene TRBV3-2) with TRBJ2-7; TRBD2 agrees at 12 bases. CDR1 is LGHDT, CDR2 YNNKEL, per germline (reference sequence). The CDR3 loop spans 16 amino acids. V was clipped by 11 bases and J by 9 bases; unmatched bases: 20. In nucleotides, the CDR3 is TGTGCCGGCCGGAATCTAGCGGGGGGGCCTCATTTCTCGCAGTACTTC. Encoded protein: CAGRNLAGGPHFSQYF.

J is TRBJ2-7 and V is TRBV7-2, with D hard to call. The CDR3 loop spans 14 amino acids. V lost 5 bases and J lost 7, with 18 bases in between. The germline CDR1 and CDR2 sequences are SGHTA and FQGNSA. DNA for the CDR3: TGTGCCAGCAGCAGTAGCAGCCGATTTATAGAGCAGTACTTC. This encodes CASSSSSRFIEQYF.

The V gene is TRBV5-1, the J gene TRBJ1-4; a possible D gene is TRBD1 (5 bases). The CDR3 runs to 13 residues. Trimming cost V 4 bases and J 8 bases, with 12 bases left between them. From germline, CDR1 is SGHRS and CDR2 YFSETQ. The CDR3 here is CASSLGLGEKLFF. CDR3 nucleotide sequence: TGCGCCAGCAGCCTGGGGCTAGGCGAAAAACTGTTTTTT. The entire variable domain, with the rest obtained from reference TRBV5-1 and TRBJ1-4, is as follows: KAGVTQTPRYLIKTRGQQVTLSCSPISGHRSVSWYQQTPGQGLQFLFEYFSETQRNKGNFPGRFSGRQFSNSRSEMNVSTLELGDSALYLCASSLGLGEKLFFGSGTQLSVL.

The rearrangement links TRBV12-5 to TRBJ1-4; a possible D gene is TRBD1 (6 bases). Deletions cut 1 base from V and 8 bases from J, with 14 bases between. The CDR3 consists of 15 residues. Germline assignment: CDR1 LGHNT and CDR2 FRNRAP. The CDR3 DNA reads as TGTGCTAGTGGTTTGGAGGGGGGGCTGAGGGAAAAACTGTTTTTT. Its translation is CASGLEGGLREKLFF.

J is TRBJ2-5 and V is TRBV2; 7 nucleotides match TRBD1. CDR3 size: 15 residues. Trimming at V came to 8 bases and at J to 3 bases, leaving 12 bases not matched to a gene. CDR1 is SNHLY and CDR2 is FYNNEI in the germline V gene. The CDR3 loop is CASSDGLTGEETQYF. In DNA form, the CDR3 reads TGTGCCAGCTCTGACGGACTCACAGGGGAAGAGACCCAGTACTTC. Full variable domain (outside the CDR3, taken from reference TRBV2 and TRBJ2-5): EPEVTQTPSHQVTQMGQEVILRCVPISNHLYFYWYRQILGQKVEFLVSFYNNEISEKSEIFDDQFSVERPDGSNFTLKIRSTKLEDSAMYFCASSDGLTGEETQYFGPGTRLLVL.